Listed here are 14 T cell receptor beta chains from one sample, sequenced in a study of T-cell memory formation after mild COVID-19. One entry per CDR3 protein results from TCRdb running MiXCR on the 5' RACE reads. The sample gives 300,000 to 400,000 distinct CDR3 sequences, 25% to 30% of which show up once; 13% is in the top ten. The specimen was PBMCs or a T cell subset sorted from them (not recorded which). These receptor sequences come from an adult woman who had mild COVID-19 (a few samples of this study predate the infection). Cell type and time point are not known.

The chain is built from TRBV20-1 and TRBJ2-7, with TRBD1 matching over 8 bases. Germline trimming cut 1 base from V and 2 bases from J; bases unmatched to any gene: 7. The V gene's germline CDR1 is DFQATT and CDR2 SNEGSKA (reference sequence). This CDR3 is 15 amino acids long. The CDR3 DNA reads as TGCAGTGCTAGAGGTCCGGGACAGGATACCTACGAGCAGTACTTC. It yields the protein CSARGPGQDTYEQYF.

This clonotype came up a few times. The chain joins TRBV9 to TRBJ2-3, with D maybe TRBD1 (5 bases). V gave up 0 bases and J gave up 2 bases, with 10 bases separating them. From germline, CDR1 is SGDLS and CDR2 YYNGEE. The CDR3 totals 15 residues. Written as DNA, the CDR3 is TGTGCCAGCAGCGTAGGAAGACAGTTCACAGATACGCAGTATTTT. It translates to CASSVGRQFTDTQYF.

The sample holds a few counts of this clonotype. The J gene is TRBJ2-5, the V gene TRBV20-1, with a weak D call TRBD2 (6 bases). V shed 3 bases and J shed 4 bases, with 15 bases lying between them. The germline V gene encodes CDR1 DFQATT and CDR2 SNEGSKA (reference sequence). CDR3 length: 14 amino acids. CDR3 sequence (DNA): TGCAGTGCTAGGTCGGCGGGATGGGGAGAGACCCAGTACTTC. This translates into CSARSAGWGETQYF.

The chain couples TRBV11-2 to TRBJ2-6; 8 nucleotides agree with TRBD1. V gave up 0 bases and J gave up 2 bases; unmatched junction bases: 0. The length of the CDR3 is 16 residues. The germline gives CDR1 SGHAT, CDR2 FQNNGV. CDR3 DNA sequence: TGTGCCAGCAGCTTAGAGACAGGGGCTGGGGCCAACGTCCTGACTTTC. This encodes CASSLETGAGANVLTF. Variable domain in full (rest from reference TRBV11-2 and TRBJ2-6): EAGVAQSPRYKIIEKRQSVAFWCNPISGHATLYWYQQILGQGPKLLIQFQNNGVVDDSQLPKDRFSAERLKGVDSTLKIQPAKLEDSAVYLCASSLETGAGANVLTFGAGSRLTVL.

The chain has TRBV2 and TRBJ2-7; 7 bases are a match to TRBD2. With V trimmed by 6 bases and J by 3 bases, 11 bases remained unmatched. The CDR3 has 15 residues. Per germline, CDR1 SNHLY and CDR2 FYNNEI. The CDR3 here is CASRVDGGLDYEQYF. CDR3 bases: TGTGCCAGCAGGGTAGACGGGGGGTTGGACTACGAGCAGTACTTC.

This clonotype was picked up a small number of times. The chain has TRBV20-1 and TRBJ2-1, with TRBD1 matching 8 bases. Per germline, CDR1 DFQATT and CDR2 SNEGSKA (reference sequence). J lost 7 bases, V lost 6 bases, and 5 bases had no gene match. This CDR3 spans 12 amino acids. This CDR3 is CSADRQGNEQFF. The CDR3 DNA is TGCAGTGCCGACCGACAGGGGAATGAGCAGTTCTTC.

This clonotype was seen a handful of times. The chain links TRBV4-3 to TRBJ2-2, with D maybe TRBD1 (6 bases). Germline V gene data show CDR1 as LGHNA and CDR2 as YSLEER. V was trimmed by 5 bases and J by 6 bases, leaving 16 bases between them. This CDR3 region has 15 residues. CDR3 region: CASSDDRRFSGELFF. The CDR3 nucleotides are TGCGCCAGCAGCGACGACAGGAGATTCTCCGGGGAGCTGTTTTTT.

This clonotype was observed a few times. The chain combines TRBV15 with TRBJ2-3; 10 nucleotides agree with TRBD2. The CDR3 length is 17 residues. V lost 2 bases to trimming and J lost 4 bases; unmatched junction nucleotides: 9. CDR1 is LNHNV and CDR2 is YYDKDF in the germline V gene (reference sequence). In nucleotides, the CDR3 is TGTGCCACCAGCAGACCCCGCACTAGCGGGACTTCAGATACGCAGTATTTT. As protein: CATSRPRTSGTSDTQYF.

This clonotype came up a few times. The DNA for the CDR3 is TGTGCCAGCAGCCCCACTAGCGGGGGCTTGGAGACCCAGTACTTC. This codes for CASSPTSGGLETQYF. The rearrangement uses TRBV12-3 or TRBV12-4 and TRBJ2-5; 11 positions match TRBD2. This CDR3 spans 15 amino acids. V was clipped by 6 bases and J by 5 bases; unmatched bases: 8.

V usage is TRBV24-1 and J usage is TRBJ2-2; 10 nucleotides match TRBD1. Germline V CDR1 and CDR2: KGHDR, SFDVKD. V was clipped by 3 bases and J by 5 bases; unmatched bases: 5. This CDR3 has 16 amino acids. DNA of the CDR3: TGTGCCACCAGTGATCCGGACAGGGGGAGGACCGGGGAGCTGTTTTTT. Protein sequence: CATSDPDRGRTGELFF.

There are many counts of this clonotype. At one boundary the junction diverges from the germline segment, which might be a read error. J is TRBJ2-2 and V is TRBV5-1; D gene ambiguous. This CDR3 region has 14 residues. CDR1 and CDR2 from the germline V gene are SGHRS and YFSETQ. CDR3 sequence: CASSLARNTGELFF. Here the CDR3 DNA reads TGTGCCAGCAGCTTAGCCAGAAACACCGGGGAGCTGTTTTTT. The full variable domain, in which reference TRBV5-1 and TRBJ2-2 provide the parts outside the CDR3, is KAGVTQTPRYLIKTRGQQVTLSCSPISGHRSVSWYQQTPGQGLQFLFEYFSETQRNKGNFPGRFSGRQFSNSRSEMNVSTLELGDSALYLCASSLARNTGELFFGEGSRLTVL.

In its sample, this clonotype was seen a few times. This chain links TRBV28 with TRBJ1-6, with D hard to call. The CDR3 loop spans 13 amino acids. Deletions cut 7 bases from V and 6 bases from J, with 10 bases between. Germline V gene lookup returns CDR1 MDHEN and CDR2 SYDVKM. This CDR3 is CASNRASNSPLHF. The CDR3 DNA reads TGTGCCAGCAATAGGGCTTCTAATTCACCCCTCCACTTT.

This clonotype has just one count. The CDR3 loop reads CASSGQGTNYEQYF. DNA for the CDR3: TGTGCCAGCAGCGGACAGGGGACGAACTACGAGCAGTACTTC. The gene calls are TRBV9 and TRBJ2-7; 8 bases align to TRBD1. Germline CDR1 and CDR2: SGDLS and YYNGEE. V lost 3 bases and J lost 3; bases outside the gene matches: 5. This CDR3 region has 14 residues. Drawing the rest from reference TRBV9 and TRBJ2-7, the complete variable domain is DSGVTQTPKHLITATGQRVTLRCSPRSGDLSVYWYQQSLDQGLQFLIQYYNGEERAKGNILERFSAQQFPDLHSELNLSSLELGDSALYFCASSGQGTNYEQYFGPGTRLTVT.

This clonotype has ten or more counts. CDR3: CASSLQGDTEAFF. The CDR3, as DNA: TGCGCCAGCAGCTTACAGGGGGACACTGAAGCTTTCTTT. V usage is TRBV5-1 and J usage is TRBJ1-1, with TRBD1 identical over 8 bases. Germline CDR1 is SGHRS and CDR2 is YFSETQ. The length of the CDR3 is 13 residues. Trimming took 2 bases from V and 3 from J; bases not matched to a gene: 0.